This TCR beta chain was observed in a study of T cell repertoires in MIS-A myocarditis (dated by TCRdb to between 2021 and 2024). The immunoSEQ bias-controlled multiplex PCR was used to amplify TCRbeta CDR3 regions, which were then sequenced at high throughput. The authors' pipeline ran thus. CDR3 sequences were collapsed and filtered with the immunoSEQ vendor pipeline, and the abundance and frequency of each unique TCRbeta CDR3 were thereby quantified. Using a 90% global sequence identity threshold, CD-HIT clustered dominant CDR3 amino acid sequences together with SARS-CoV-2-specific ImmuneCODE TCRbeta sequences. Clones with frequencies of 0.1 to 1 were classed as hyperexpanded, and 0.01 to 0.1 as large. The CDR3 amino acid sequences and the V and J gene assignments of the dominant clones were confirmed with MiXCR. The R stringdist package was used to compute Levenshtein distances between the patient clonotypes and the ImmuneCODE hits. TCRdb mirrors the immuneACCESS table, restricted to in-frame sequences. Some clones are absent from its copies; in checked studies, under half trace to an unresolved V gene, and the reason for the others is unknown. Clonal size and the V and J genes are those of that table, whereas D and trimming came from the DNA. This sample is represented by some 6,600 clones; nearly 80% of them were singletons. The ten biggest clones cover roughly 19% of the sample.

The QIAamp DNA FFPE kit was used to extract genomic DNA from formalin-fixed paraffin-embedded autopsy tissue. V is shortened by 1 base, J by 3 bases, and the region joining them spans 19 bases. The CDR3, cysteine through phenylalanine, is 18 amino acids long. CDR3 DNA only is kept here, 54 bases in frame from base 1. CDR1 and CDR2, per the germline V gene (reference sequence), are SEHNR and FQNEAQ. This clone was seen once. The antigen it binds to is not known. No much larger clone is present one base from it, and per-base qualities are unavailable. The clonotype was recovered from a man aged 18 to 29 with fulminant myocarditis from multisystem inflammatory syndrome in adults (MIS-A) after COVID-19. The receptor chain draws on TRBV7-9 and TRBJ2-1; perhaps TRBD2 is the D gene, with 6 bases matching. Sequenced input: right inferior lung lobe tissue obtained at autopsy. CDR3 sequence: CASSLGVMVGGDYNEQFF. The DNA reads as follows: TGTGCCAGCAGCTTAGGGGTAATGGTCGGCGGGGACTACAATGAGCAGTTCTTC.